This T cell receptor beta chain derives from a study of T-cell memory formation after mild COVID-19 (dated by TCRdb to the early 2020s). Study-level background: Most TCR sequence clusters were specific to one of the two donors. Two young, previously healthy adult volunteers, one female and one male, were included in the cohort. In a couple of donors, T-cell clones that expanded and contracted after mild COVID-19 were followed by sequencing TCRalpha and TCRbeta repertoires longitudinally. Broad study findings and their caveats: Some responding clones were found in pre-infection memory, which suggests that pre-existing cross-reactive memory T cells took part in the SARS-CoV-2 response. Contracting CD4+ clones turned up mainly in the CM and EM memory subsets, whereas EMRA was where CD8+ clones were enriched. SARS-CoV-2 specificity of the second-wave clones peaking on day 37 was not confirmed. The study included only a couple of mild cases, and larger cohorts that include severe cases with pre-infection samples were judged to be necessary. Clones contracting from day 15 to 85 had balanced CD4/CD8 phenotypes, while a second wave expanding from day 15 to 37 was biased towards CD4+.

On this clonotype: The antigen it recognizes is unknown. Base qualities were left out, and no much larger clone turns up one base away.

From cysteine to phenylalanine, the CDR3 is 15 amino acids long. Only the CDR3 region is kept as DNA, spanning 45 bases read in frame from base 1. From V the trimming removes 5 bases and from J it removes 3 bases, while the gene matches leave 6 bases of the junction unaccounted for. According to the germline V gene, CDR1 reads SGHAT and CDR2 reads FQNNGV. Reads for this sample came from an Illumina NovaSeq 6000. TCRalpha and TCRbeta cDNA libraries were constructed by 5'RACE with constant-segment primers, with sample barcodes and unique molecular identifiers being introduced. Trizol reagent was used to extract RNA from every sample. The libraries were amplified in two PCR steps, and the second step added a second sample barcode and Illumina TruSeq adapters. Sequencing of the libraries was done on an Illumina NovaSeq, producing 2 x 150 bp paired-end reads. As for the original processing: With migec v1.2.7, reads were demultiplexed and then collapsed into UMI-guided consensus sequences. Using mixcr v2.1.11, UMI consensuses were aligned to TRA and TRB V and J templates and then assembled into clonotypes. A clonotype was counted as expanded or contracted only when both edgeR and NoisET called the clonotype significant, with the noise models trained on biological replicates. For edgeR calls, the thresholds were a false discovery rate-adjusted p below 0.01 and a log2 fold-change of 1. As an exploratory analysis of dynamics, max-normalized trajectories of the 1000 most abundant clonotypes were examined with PCA combined with hierarchical clustering. Separately sequenced CD4+ and CD8+ repertoires were used to assign a CD4 or CD8 phenotype to each responding clone. The public sequencing data were trimmed at Q25 with fastp and processed into clonotypes with MiXCR by TCRdb, which kept only in-frame beta chains. Records with the same CDR3 protein are collapsed into one entry carrying the most frequent genes and DNA. The V and J calls, along with clone size, are taken from TCRdb and not from the paper's own processing. The sample contains about 50,000 distinct CDR3 sequences, 9.3% of them found a single time. The ten largest clonotypes hold 12% of the sample.

Ficoll-Paque density gradient centrifugation was used to isolate PBMCs. This TCR came from an adult woman who had mild COVID-19 (a few samples of this study predate the infection). The sample titles of this study are shuffled in the database, so cell type and time point are left out; the donor was told from shared clones. The rearranged segments are TRBV11-2 and TRBJ2-2, with 7 bases aligning to TRBD1. Source material: PBMCs or a T cell subset sorted from them (not recorded which). The CDR3 protein is CASSIDRVYTGELFF. The DNA sequence follows: TGTGCCAGCAGCATTGACAGGGTCTACACCGGGGAGCTGTTTTTT.